The 26 T cell receptor beta chains reported below all come from one sample, sequenced in a study of cytomegalovirus exposure and HLA in healthy donors. PCR was performed using 60 Vbeta and 13 Jbeta primers. Data came from immunoSEQ multiplex PCR; TCRdb stores just in-frame clones and leaves some out. The sample consists of roughly 130,000 clones, roughly 80% of them appearing once. Sequenced input: PBMCs. Receptors were obtained from a woman in her 40s in good health and CMV-seropositive.

This chain joins TRBV7-8 and TRBJ2-7; 12 nucleotides align to TRBD2. The germline V gene has CDR1 SGHVS and CDR2 FQNEAQ. V was pared by 4 bases and J by 4 bases, with 14 bases of the junction left unmatched. This CDR3 has 18 amino acids. The CDR3: CASSSPTILAGGWYEQYF. CDR3 in DNA: TGTGCCAGCAGCTCCCCCACGATCCTAGCGGGAGGGTGGTACGAGCAGTACTTC. The full variable domain, rest sourced from reference TRBV7-8 and TRBJ2-7, is GAGVSQSPRYKVAKRGQDVALRCDPISGHVSLFWYQQALGQGPEFLTYFQNEAQLDKSGLPSDRFFAERPEGSVSTLKIQRTQQEDSAVYLCASSSPTILAGGWYEQYFGPGTRLTVT.

This clone was observed a handful of times. This chain joins TRBV5-1 and TRBJ1-4; D perhaps matches TRBD1 (5 bases). This CDR3 contains 17 residues. V gave up 3 bases and J gave up 3 bases, with 18 bases separating them. CDR1 is SGHRS and CDR2 is YFSETQ in the germline V gene. The CDR3 loop reads CASSWAGTADSNEKLFF. The CDR3, as DNA: TGCGCCAGCAGCTGGGCGGGGACGGCCGATTCTAATGAAAAACTGTTTTTT.

The CDR3 spells CASTHSGTFTGELFF. The CDR3 DNA is TGCGCCAGCACCCACTCCGGGACATTCACCGGGGAGCTGTTTTTT. This rearrangement joins TRBV5-1 to TRBJ2-2, with D perhaps TRBD1 (6 bases). V was pared by 6 bases and J by 4 bases, with 16 bases between. CDR1 and CDR2 (germline): SGHRS, YFSETQ. There are 15 residues in the CDR3.

CDR3 sequence (DNA): TGTGCCAGCAGCTTAGCGGCAGGTTCACATCAGCCCCAGCATTTT. Translation gives CASSLAAGSHQPQHF. This sequence joins TRBV7-6 and TRBJ1-5; D is ambiguous. Trimming cost V 0 bases and J 5 bases, with 11 bases left between them. CDR1 and CDR2 (germline): SGHVS, FNYEAQ. The CDR3 is 15 amino acids.

The J gene is TRBJ2-3, the V gene TRBV18, with 7 bases fitting TRBD2. Looked up from germline, CDR1 is KGHSH and CDR2 is LQKENI. The CDR3 contains 16 residues. V lost 3 bases, J lost 6 bases, and 12 bases stayed unmatched. The CDR3 DNA is TGTGCCAGCTCACCCCGACTAGCAGCCTTGAGGGATACGCAGTATTTT. This sequence encodes CASSPRLAALRDTQYF.

The chain uses TRBV5-5 and TRBJ1-6, with a tentative D call TRBD1 (6 bases). CDR1 is SGHKS and CDR2 is YYEKEE in the germline V gene (reference sequence). The CDR3 runs 15 residues. The V gene lost 4 bases and the J gene lost 8 bases, with 16 bases spanning the gap. As DNA, the CDR3 is TGTGCCAGCAGCCGAACAGGGAATGGGGATTCACCCCTCCACTTT. Amino acids: CASSRTGNGDSPLHF.

In its sample, this clone was seen a few times. The J gene is TRBJ2-3, the V gene TRBV7-3, with 7 bases lining up with TRBD2. Germline V CDR1 and CDR2: SGHTA, FQGTGA. The V segment lost 3 bases and the J segment 5 bases; nucleotides outside the gene matches: 11. The CDR3 has 16 residues. CDR3 loop: CASSFYTGGLRDTQYF. The CDR3 coding sequence is TGTGCCAGCAGCTTCTATACGGGGGGACTCAGAGATACGCAGTATTTT. Full variable domain (remainder filled in from reference TRBV7-3 and TRBJ2-3): GAGVSQTPSNKVTEKGKYVELRCDPISGHTALYWYRQSLGQGPEFLIYFQGTGAADDSGLPNDRFFAVRPEGSVSTLKIQRTERGDSAVYLCASSFYTGGLRDTQYFGPGTRLTVL.

This clone was detected only a few times. The CDR3 region has the DNA TGCGCCAGCAGCTCCCCGGGACAGGGAAAGATCGGGGCCGAGCAGTACTTC. Its translation is CASSSPGQGKIGAEQYF. V is TRBV5-1 and J is TRBJ2-7; 9 nucleotides line up with TRBD1. CDR1 is SGHRS and CDR2 is YFSETQ in the germline V gene. The V gene end was trimmed by 3 bases and the J gene end by 6 bases; junction bases not matched to a gene: 16. The CDR3 runs to 17 residues.

This clone has more than one count but fewer than ten. The V call is TRBV7-9, the J call TRBJ1-1; maybe TRBD1 (5 bases). Trimming cost V 1 base and J 3 bases, with 6 bases left between them. Germline CDR1 SEHNR, CDR2 FQNEAQ (reference sequence). The CDR3 extends over 13 amino acids. As DNA, the CDR3 is TGTGCCAGCAGCTTAGAAGGGGACACTGAAGCTTTCTTT. This translates into CASSLEGDTEAFF.

J is TRBJ2-7 and V is TRBV5-6; D is undetermined. CDR1 and CDR2 from the germline V gene are SGHDT and YYEEEE. Trimming took off 0 bases at V and 0 bases at J, with 7 bases between the two ends. This CDR3 is built from 14 residues. CDR3 in DNA: TGTGCCAGCAGCTTGGAGAGGATCTCCTACGAGCAGTACTTC. The encoded protein is CASSLERISYEQYF.

V gene TRBV5-4 combines with J gene TRBJ1-5, with 7 nucleotides matching TRBD1. V lost 4 bases to trimming and J lost 5 bases; unmatched junction nucleotides: 6. The CDR3 spans 14 residues. Germline lookup yields CDR1 SGHNT and CDR2 YYREEE (reference sequence). The CDR3 DNA sequence: TGTGCCAGCAGCACCGACAGGGCGGATCAGCCCCAGCATTTT. Its protein product is CASSTDRADQPQHF.

The J gene is TRBJ1-1, the V gene TRBV6-5; D is undetermined. CDR3 length equals 15 residues. Germline V lookup: CDR1 MNHEY, CDR2 SVGAGI. The V gene lost 0 bases and the J gene lost 2 bases, with 10 bases spanning the gap. The CDR3 loop is CASSYSSGDNTEAFF. CDR3 nucleotide sequence: TGTGCCAGCAGTTACTCGTCGGGTGATAACACTGAAGCTTTCTTT.

V is TRBV7-2 and J is TRBJ1-4; D not certain. This CDR3 has 15 residues. V lost 4 bases and J 5 bases, leaving 14 bases between the germline ends. Germline V gives CDR1 SGHTA, CDR2 FQGNSA. The CDR3 DNA follows: TGTGCCAGCAGCTCCCGGTCCAATCCAAATGAAAAACTGTTTTTT. Encoded protein: CASSSRSNPNEKLFF.

In nucleotides, the CDR3 is TGTGCCAGCAGTTACCGGGTGGGAGGCAAATTACCCCTCCACTTT. Amino acids: CASSYRVGGKLPLHF. The V call is TRBV6-5, the J call TRBJ1-6; D gene uncertain. Germline CDR1 is MNHEY and CDR2 is SVGAGI. This CDR3 is built from 15 residues. Trimming shortened V by 2 bases and J by 12 bases, and 17 bases separated the two germline ends.

This clone has just a few counts. The J gene is TRBJ2-1, the V gene TRBV2, with D perhaps matching TRBD2 (6 bases). The CDR3 totals 14 residues. Germline assignment: CDR1 SNHLY and CDR2 FYNNEI. V lost 0 bases to trimming and J lost 12 bases, with 15 bases between them. This chain's CDR3 is CASSEAREEEAQFF. In DNA form, the CDR3 reads TGTGCCAGCAGTGAAGCGCGGGAAGAAGAGGCGCAGTTCTTC.

A single count supports this clone. The rearrangement uses TRBV2 and TRBJ1-5; 8 nucleotides match TRBD1. The CDR3 has 13 amino acids. The V and J ends lost 7 bases and 2 bases, in that order; junction bases with no gene match: 1. Germline assignment: CDR1 SNHLY and CDR2 FYNNEI. The CDR3 spells CASTGGRNQPQHF. In DNA, the CDR3 is TGTGCCAGCACAGGGGGCCGCAATCAGCCCCAGCATTTT.

V is TRBV19 and J is TRBJ2-3; 9 nucleotides agree with TRBD1. The V gene's germline CDR1 is LNHDA and CDR2 SQIVND (reference sequence). V gave up 9 bases and J gave up 5 bases; unmatched junction bases: 9. There are 14 residues in the CDR3. CDR3 in DNA: TGTGCCAGCAGCCGGGACAGGGAGGTAGATACGCAGTATTTT. Translating it yields CASSRDREVDTQYF.

This clone showed up just a few times. V is TRBV4-1 and J is TRBJ1-2; D perhaps matches TRBD1 (6 bases). CDR1 is MGHRA, CDR2 YSYEKL, per germline. The CDR3 extends over 15 amino acids. V shed 0 bases and J shed 5 bases, with 13 bases lying between them. The CDR3, as DNA: TGCGCCAGCAGCCAAGATAGGCAACAGGGTTATGGCTACACCTTC. It specifies CASSQDRQQGYGYTF.

This clone was detected once. V gene TRBV7-2 combines with J gene TRBJ2-7; 9 bases agree with TRBD2. The CDR3 contains 13 residues. CDR1 is SGHTA, CDR2 FQGNSA, per germline. V was pared by 0 bases and J by 6 bases, with 0 bases of the junction left unmatched. CDR3 amino acids: CASSLARGGEQYF. The CDR3 nucleotides read TGTGCCAGCAGCTTAGCGCGGGGGGGCGAGCAGTACTTC.

This rearrangement joins TRBV30 to TRBJ1-5; tentative D call: TRBD1 (6 bases). V shed 0 bases and J shed 3 bases, with 15 bases lying between them. This CDR3 region has 16 residues. CDR1 and CDR2 (germline): GTSNPN, SVGIG (reference sequence). CDR3 sequence reads: CAWSVTLTGPNQPQHF. For the CDR3, the DNA is TGTGCCTGGAGTGTAACTCTAACAGGGCCCAATCAGCCCCAGCATTTT.

This chain uses TRBV11-3 with TRBJ2-7, with D hard to call. The germline gives CDR1 SGHNT, CDR2 YENEEA. The length of the CDR3 is 13 residues. Trimming pared 0 bases from V and 3 bases from J, leaving 6 bases between. The DNA for the CDR3 is TGTGCCAGCAGCTTAGATCAGGACTACGAGCAGTACTTC. This gives the protein CASSLDQDYEQYF.

This chain connects TRBV2 to TRBJ1-1; the match to TRBD1 covers 7 bases. The CDR3 is 12 amino acids. V dropped 4 bases and J dropped 10; count of bases not matched to a gene: 6. Germline V lookup: CDR1 SNHLY, CDR2 FYNNEI. The CDR3 nucleotides are TGTGCCAGCAGTGCCGGACAGGTGGGAGCTTTCTTT. Protein sequence: CASSAGQVGAFF.

The chain couples TRBV19 to TRBJ1-3; D remains ambiguous. The CDR3 covers 15 residues. V lost 3 bases and J lost 4, with 13 bases in between. CDR1 is LNHDA, CDR2 SQIVND, per germline (reference sequence). The CDR3 here is CASSMSGSSGNTIYF. CDR3 nucleotides: TGTGCCAGTAGTATGTCCGGGAGTTCAGGAAACACCATATATTTT.

The rearrangement links TRBV11-2 to TRBJ1-2, with 10 nucleotides matching TRBD1. This CDR3 is 15 amino acids long. Germline CDR1 SGHAT, CDR2 FQNNGV. The V segment lost 5 bases and the J segment 6 bases; nucleotides outside the gene matches: 9. CDR3 sequence (DNA): TGTGCCAGCAGCGAGCGTGACAGGGGGCCTCATGGCTACACCTTC. Amino acid sequence: CASSERDRGPHGYTF.

The V and J genes are TRBV7-8 and TRBJ1-1; TRBD1 matches at 11 bases. The length of the CDR3 is 13 residues. Germline CDR1 reads SGHVS; CDR2 reads FQNEAQ. Trimming took 7 bases from V and 6 from J; bases not matched to a gene: 4. The CDR3 here is CASIWDRGAEAFF. The CDR3 bases are TGTGCCAGCATATGGGACAGGGGGGCTGAAGCTTTCTTT.

This clone was picked up one time. A junction end diverges from the germline sequence, so it may reflect a read error. The rearrangement joins TRBV9 to TRBJ1-2; TRBD1 matches at 7 bases. The CDR3 has 13 amino acids. Germline values: CDR1 SGDLS, CDR2 YYNGEE. CDR3 nucleotide sequence: TGTGCCAGCAGCGTAGCACCTACCGGGACAGATCATTTC. It yields the protein CASSVAPTGTDHF.